A single sample is the source of the 6 T cell receptor beta chains below, sequenced in a study of OX40 agonist ivuxolimab in advanced cancers. Library preparation used the immunoSEQ multiplex PCR assay. TCRdb took this table from immuneACCESS and kept in-frame rearrangements with V and J called. Such tables lack part of the clones; where checked against another copy, unresolved V genes explain under half of the gap, and the rest is unexplained. The sample table lists tens of thousands of clones, about 89% of them with a count of one. The top ten constitute less than 40% of the sample. The sample here was CD4+ or CD8+ T cells sorted from blood, taken in a trial of the OX40 agonist ivuxolimab. The source of these receptors is an adult with an advanced solid tumor such as melanoma, head and neck, liver or kidney cancer.

The V call is TRBV11-3, the J call TRBJ2-1; D not resolved. The CDR3 is 12 amino acids. Germline V CDR1 and CDR2: SGHNT, YENEEA. Deletions cut 4 bases from V and 7 bases from J, with 8 bases between. The CDR3 sequence is CASSSLGNEQFF. The CDR3 DNA sequence: TGTGCCAGCAGCTCCCTAGGGAATGAGCAGTTCTTC.

The chain uses TRBV5-6 and TRBJ2-7, with D perhaps assigned TRBD1 or TRBD2 (5 bases each). Looked up from germline, CDR1 is SGHDT and CDR2 is YYEEEE. Deletions cut 0 bases from V and 4 bases from J, with 5 bases between. The CDR3 runs 12 residues. The CDR3 coding sequence is TGTGCCAGCAGCTTGGGGGGGTACGAGCAGTACTTC. Translation: CASSLGGYEQYF.

V gene TRBV14 combines with J gene TRBJ2-1; TRBD2 agrees at 7 bases. CDR1 is SGHDN and CDR2 is FVKESK in the germline V gene. V lost 1 base, J lost 4 bases, and 7 bases stayed unmatched. This CDR3 has 16 amino acids. The CDR3 is CASSQGGGYRYNEQFF. CDR3 nucleotides: TGTGCCAGCAGCCAAGGGGGGGGTTATAGGTACAATGAGCAGTTCTTC.

The V and J genes are TRBV27 and TRBJ2-7; D is unclear. The length of the CDR3 is 12 residues. V was pared by 4 bases and J by 1 base, with 5 bases between. Germline V CDR1 and CDR2: MNHEY, SMNVEV (reference sequence). This chain's CDR3 is CASSYGSYEQYF. The CDR3 nucleotides are TGTGCCAGCAGTTATGGTTCCTACGAGCAGTACTTC.

V and J are TRBV29-1 and TRBJ1-2, with D maybe TRBD1 (5 bases). Trimming shortened V by 4 bases and J by 6 bases, and 9 bases separated the two germline ends. CDR1 is SQVTM and CDR2 is ANQGSEA in the germline V gene. The CDR3 length is 11 residues. The DNA of the CDR3 is TGCAGCGTTGTCAGGGCGGATGGCTACACCTTC. This sequence encodes CSVVRADGYTF. The whole variable domain, filled in from reference TRBV29-1 and TRBJ1-2, reads SAVISQKPSRDICQRGTSLTIQCQVDSQVTMMFWYRQQPGQSLTLIATANQGSEATYESGFVIDKFPISRPNLTFSTLTVSNMSPEDSSIYLCSVVRADGYTFGSGTRLTVV.

The J gene is TRBJ2-5, the V gene TRBV11-2, with TRBD2 matching 10 bases. The junction had 7 bases not matched to a gene; V was cut back by 2 bases and J by 4 bases. Germline CDR1 and CDR2: SGHAT and FQNNGV. The CDR3 sequence is 16 residues long. CDR3 region: CASSLRWASGGETQYF. Here the CDR3 DNA reads TGTGCCAGCAGCTTAAGGTGGGCTAGCGGGGGAGAGACCCAGTACTTC.